One TCR beta chain is described in this entry. Its specificity is not known. This sample stems from a study of cytomegalovirus exposure and HLA in healthy donors. Background on the study: The same platform as the roughly 630 first-cohort repertoires was used for the 90 to 150 validation repertoires, a later analysis reported.

V was clipped by 4 bases and J by 11 bases, with 23 bases between them. The germline gives CDR1 GTSNPN, CDR2 SVGIG (reference sequence). The CDR3 sequence is 14 residues long. TCRdb's table, derived via immunoSEQ multiplex PCR, lists solely in-frame clones and lacks some. The table records 150,000 to 200,000 clones, roughly 90% of them present only once. Study-level results: Through in vitro validation, a few CMV-associated chains were shown to be specific for CMV antigens.

Sequenced material: PBMCs. The clonotype comes from a woman aged 18-29 years in good health and CMV-seropositive. The chain links TRBV30 to TRBJ1-1, with D possibly TRBD1 on 6 matching bases. For the CDR3, the DNA is TGTGCCTGGATTCTACAGGGTGACCTTATGCGGGCTTTCTTT. Translation: CAWILQGDLMRAFF.